This TCR beta chain is from a study of Ad26.COV2.S vaccination and SARS-CoV-2 variants. Overall study: Enrollment placed the donor in the COV1001 Ad26.COV2.S trial arm.

The assay was immunoSEQ multiplex PCR, and TCRdb's table has in-frame clones only and misses some. The data contain hundreds of thousands of clones, roughly 90% of them singletons. This CDR3 spans 14 amino acids. V shed 6 bases and J 7 bases; nucleotides not matched to a gene: 5. Germline assignment: CDR1 LNHDA and CDR2 SQIVND (reference sequence). As to treatment: roughly 18 received Ad26.COV2.S at low or high dose, single or two shots; about 5 received placebo; per-sample allocation not given. All samples were drawn on day 63, counting from the first vaccine or placebo injection. This Boston cohort included adults aged 18-55 years.

This clonotype was obtained from a person aged 18-60 years who received the Ad26.COV2.S COVID-19 vaccine or a placebo. The chain has TRBV19 and TRBJ2-3; TRBD2 matches at 12 bases. The starting material was peripheral blood, obtained in a trial of Ad26.COV2.S vaccine versus placebo. The CDR3 sequence: CASSSSGGAHTQYF. The CDR3 bases are TGTGCCAGTAGCTCTAGCGGGGGGGCTCATACGCAGTATTTT.